Shown below are 26 T cell receptor beta chains from a single sample sequenced in a study of cytomegalovirus exposure and HLA in healthy donors. Amplification used 60 Vbeta primers and 13 Jbeta primers. Data came from immunoSEQ multiplex PCR; TCRdb stores just in-frame clones and leaves some out. The sample lists some 200,000 clones, around 80% seen once, with less than 3.5% in the top ten. The source material was PBMCs. These receptors came from a woman aged 60-75 years in good health and CMV-seropositive.

The CDR3 loop reads CASSAGTGGVYGYTF. The DNA for the CDR3 is TGTGCCAGCAGCGCCGGGACAGGGGGCGTCTATGGCTACACCTTC. V usage is TRBV7-2 and J usage is TRBJ1-2, with 12 bases matching TRBD1. The J segment lost 4 bases and the V segment lost 5 bases, leaving 5 bases of the junction unmatched. Per germline, CDR1 SGHTA and CDR2 FQGNSA. The CDR3 is made up of 15 amino acids. The entire variable domain, with the rest obtained from reference TRBV7-2 and TRBJ1-2, is as follows: GAGVSQSPSNKVTEKGKDVELRCDPISGHTALYWYRQSLGQGLEFLIYFQGNSAPDKSGLPSDRFSAERTGGSVSTLTIQRTQQEDSAVYLCASSAGTGGVYGYTFGSGTRLTVV.

This rearrangement joins TRBV6-6 to TRBJ1-1; tentative D call: TRBD1 (6 bases). The CDR3 is made up of 15 amino acids. The V and J ends lost 5 bases and 0 bases respectively, with 13 bases between them. Looked up from germline, CDR1 is MNHNY and CDR2 is SVGAGI (reference sequence). This CDR3 reads CASSLPGHLNTEAFF. The DNA for the CDR3 is TGTGCCAGCAGTCTCCCGGGACACTTGAACACTGAAGCTTTCTTT.

This chain links TRBV21-1 with TRBJ2-5; the listed D gene, TRBD2, was not tested against the DNA. TRBV21-1 is annotated as a pseudogene. The CDR3 is 13 amino acids. The CDR3 loop is CASAGGARETQYF. DNA for the CDR3: TGTGCCAGCGCCGGCGGGGCGCGAGAGACCCAGTACTTC.

This chain joins TRBV7-9 and TRBJ2-1, with a possible D match to TRBD2 (5 bases). The CDR3 contains 12 residues. With 2 bases removed from V and 9 bases from J, the gap between germline ends came to 8 bases. The germline CDR1 and CDR2 sequences are SEHNR and FQNEAQ (reference sequence). As DNA, the CDR3 is TGTGCCAGCAGCTTACTGGCGGGTGAGCAGTTCTTC. This encodes CASSLLAGEQFF.

This clone has just a few counts. V and J are TRBV5-4 and TRBJ2-7; tentatively, D is TRBD2 (6 bases). V shed 4 bases and J shed 9 bases, with 20 bases lying between them. Germline V gene sequence: CDR1 SGHNT, CDR2 YYREEE (reference sequence). CDR3 length: 14 residues. Written as DNA, the CDR3 is TGTGCCAGCAGCCCGATCGGGACTCCTACGAGGCAGTACTTC. Its translation is CASSPIGTPTRQYF. The whole variable domain, filled in from reference TRBV5-4 and TRBJ2-7, reads ETGVTQSPTHLIKTRGQQVTLRCSSQSGHNTVSWYQQALGQGPQFIFQYYREEENGRGNFPPRFSGLQFPNYSSELNVNALELDDSALYLCASSPIGTPTRQYFGPGTRLTVT.

The chain combines TRBV18 with TRBJ2-3; D may be TRBD1 (6 bases). Germline loops: CDR1 KGHSH, CDR2 LQKENI. V was pared by 1 base and J by 0 bases, with 11 bases between. The CDR3 consists of 16 residues. The CDR3 region has the DNA TGTGCCAGCTCACCACGGGACACCCCTAGCACAGATACGCAGTATTTT. Its translation: CASSPRDTPSTDTQYF.

This clone was detected only once. This rearrangement joins TRBV5-1 to TRBJ2-1, with 7 bases identical to TRBD2. In germline, CDR1 is SGHRS, CDR2 YFSETQ. The CDR3 contains 14 residues. Trimming took 4 bases from V and 7 from J; bases not matched to a gene: 8. CDR3 nucleotide sequence: TGCGCCAGCAGCCCCAGGACTAGTACAAATGAGCAGTTCTTC. The encoded protein is CASSPRTSTNEQFF. The full variable domain, completed using reference TRBV5-1 and TRBJ2-1, is KAGVTQTPRYLIKTRGQQVTLSCSPISGHRSVSWYQQTPGQGLQFLFEYFSETQRNKGNFPGRFSGRQFSNSRSEMNVSTLELGDSALYLCASSPRTSTNEQFFGPGTRLTVL.

The chain combines TRBV4-1 with TRBJ2-1; TRBD2 aligns across 10 bases. There are 17 residues in the CDR3. The V gene's germline CDR1 is MGHRA and CDR2 YSYEKL. V shed 2 bases, J shed 9 bases, and the junction held 13 bases outside the gene matches. CDR3: CASSQSGTSVFSGEQFF. In nucleotides, the CDR3 is TGCGCCAGCAGCCAATCCGGGACTAGCGTATTCTCCGGTGAGCAGTTCTTC.

This chain joins TRBV5-1 and TRBJ1-1, with D unresolved. Per germline, CDR1 SGHRS and CDR2 YFSETQ. This CDR3 region has 12 residues. Trimming shortened V by 4 bases and J by 2 bases, and 6 bases separated the two germline ends. CDR3: CASSQANTEAFF. In DNA form, the CDR3 reads TGCGCCAGCAGCCAAGCCAACACTGAAGCTTTCTTT.

The chain carries TRBV6-5 and TRBJ1-3; perhaps TRBD1 as D (5 bases). The length of the CDR3 is 15 residues. V was cut by 2 bases and J by 1 base, with 9 bases left in between. Germline lookup yields CDR1 MNHEY and CDR2 SVGAGI. CDR3 residues: CASSYGGTSGNTIYF. CDR3 DNA: TGTGCCAGCAGTTACGGGGGGACTTCTGGAAACACCATATATTTT.

The chain carries TRBV5-1 and TRBJ1-2; no firm D call. With 7 bases removed from V and 2 bases from J, the gap between germline ends came to 9 bases. The CDR3 loop spans 12 amino acids. Per the germline V gene, CDR1 is SGHRS and CDR2 is YFSETQ. This CDR3 is CASGEQNYGYTF. In DNA form, the CDR3 reads TGCGCCAGCGGTGAACAGAACTATGGCTACACCTTC. The entire variable domain, with the rest obtained from reference TRBV5-1 and TRBJ1-2, is as follows: KAGVTQTPRYLIKTRGQQVTLSCSPISGHRSVSWYQQTPGQGLQFLFEYFSETQRNKGNFPGRFSGRQFSNSRSEMNVSTLELGDSALYLCASGEQNYGYTFGSGTRLTVV.

J is TRBJ1-1 and V is TRBV10-3; no reliable D call. The V gene lost 5 bases and the J gene lost 5 bases, with 12 bases spanning the gap. The germline CDR1 and CDR2 sequences are ENHRY and SYGVKD. The CDR3 has 13 residues. The CDR3 DNA follows: TGTGCCATCAGTCCCCCTACGGGAACTGAAGCTTTCTTT. It is translated as CAISPPTGTEAFF.

The chain is built from TRBV27 and TRBJ2-7; D unclear. The length of the CDR3 is 15 residues. Germline CDR1 MNHEY, CDR2 SMNVEV (reference sequence). V was trimmed by 2 bases and J by 2 bases, leaving 13 bases between them. In nucleotides, the CDR3 is TGTGCCAGCAGTTTAAGTGACAAGCTGCCCTACGAGCAGTACTTC. This sequence encodes CASSLSDKLPYEQYF.

The rearrangement joins TRBV7-2 to TRBJ2-5, with 12 bases fitting TRBD2. The germline CDR1 and CDR2 sequences are SGHTA and FQGNSA. The V and J ends lost 6 bases and 6 bases, in that order; junction bases with no gene match: 8. The length of the CDR3 is 15 residues. CDR3 amino acids: CASRLGTSGQQTQYF. CDR3 nucleotide sequence: TGTGCCAGCAGACTCGGGACTAGCGGGCAACAGACCCAGTACTTC.

This clone came up a few times. J is TRBJ2-7 and V is TRBV6-6; 9 positions match TRBD1. Germline V gene sequence: CDR1 MNHNY, CDR2 SVGAGI (reference sequence). The CDR3 runs to 16 residues. The ends lost 7 bases at V and 5 bases at J; junction bases unmatched: 15. CDR3 sequence: CASTPEAGQGPHEQYF. DNA of the CDR3: TGTGCCAGCACGCCTGAAGCGGGACAGGGTCCCCACGAGCAGTACTTC.

This clone has a single count. The chain is built from TRBV18 and TRBJ2-1; 11 positions agree with TRBD2. Germline CDR1 KGHSH, CDR2 LQKENI. The CDR3 length is 15 residues. The ends lost 5 bases at V and 5 bases at J; junction bases unmatched: 5. The CDR3, as DNA: TGTGCCAGCTCATTAGCGGGAGGGGGTGACAATGAGCAGTTCTTC. It yields the protein CASSLAGGGDNEQFF. The full variable domain, in which reference TRBV18 and TRBJ2-1 provide the parts outside the CDR3, is NAGVMQNPRHLVRRRGQEARLRCSPMKGHSHVYWYRQLPEEGLKFMVYLQKENIIDESGMPKERFSAEFPKEGPSILRIQQVVRGDSAAYFCASSLAGGGDNEQFFGPGTRLTVL.

The chain links TRBV15 to TRBJ1-3, with a possible D match to TRBD1 (5 bases). Per germline, CDR1 LNHNV and CDR2 YYDKDF (reference sequence). V lost 5 bases and J 7 bases, leaving 15 bases between the germline ends. CDR3 length: 14 residues. The CDR3 here is CATSLGGSTNTIYF. The CDR3 DNA reads as TGTGCCACCAGCCTGGGGGGTTCTACCAACACCATATATTTT.

The chain recombines TRBV11-1 with TRBJ2-1; possible D gene TRBD2, 5 bases. CDR1 and CDR2 (germline): SGHAT, FQDESV (reference sequence). V was cut by 3 bases and J by 8 bases, with 11 bases left in between. CDR3 length: 13 residues. CDR3 sequence reads: CASSLEVGYEQFF. The CDR3 coding sequence is TGTGCCAGCAGCTTGGAGGTTGGTTATGAGCAGTTCTTC.

The J gene is TRBJ2-3, the V gene TRBV5-1, with unresolved D. V lost 0 bases, J lost 3 bases, and 11 bases lay in between. Germline lookup yields CDR1 SGHRS and CDR2 YFSETQ. The CDR3 covers 15 residues. CDR3 DNA: TGCGCCAGCAGCTTGGGGGCCCGTGGGACAGATACGCAGTATTTT. Translation gives CASSLGARGTDTQYF.

V and J are TRBV6-5 and TRBJ2-7; D gene unclear. The germline V gene has CDR1 MNHEY and CDR2 SVGAGI. V was clipped by 6 bases and J by 3 bases, with 15 bases between them. The CDR3 runs 14 residues. The CDR3 DNA follows: TGTGCCAGCAGCCCCGGGTCCCCGGGCTACGAGCAGTACTTC. This sequence encodes CASSPGSPGYEQYF.

The rearrangement links TRBV10-3 to TRBJ1-5; 8 bases map to TRBD1. Per germline, CDR1 ENHRY and CDR2 SYGVKD. The CDR3 is 13 amino acids. J gave up 5 bases and V 8 bases, and 5 bases lay outside the gene matches. The DNA of the CDR3 is TGTGCCATCGCGACACAGGGGGATCAGCCCCAGCATTTT. Residues: CAIATQGDQPQHF.

This chain joins TRBV4-1 and TRBJ2-5, with a weak D call TRBD2 (6 bases). Germline V gives CDR1 MGHRA, CDR2 YSYEKL. This CDR3 has 16 amino acids. Deletions cut 0 bases from V and 5 bases from J, with 16 bases between. The CDR3 here is CASSQDPRSRGETQYF. The CDR3 DNA sequence: TGCGCCAGCAGCCAAGACCCCAGGAGCCGGGGGGAGACCCAGTACTTC.

This clone has only one observation. The rearrangement joins TRBV10-3 to TRBJ2-2, with TRBD1 identical over 9 bases. Germline V gene data show CDR1 as ENHRY and CDR2 as SYGVKD. The CDR3 totals 18 residues. J lost 4 bases, V lost 4 bases, and 13 bases had no gene match. CDR3 residues: CAISGERGQGFPTGELFF. CDR3 nucleotides: TGTGCCATCAGTGGAGAGAGGGGACAGGGCTTCCCCACCGGGGAGCTGTTTTTT.

This clone appeared a few times. The V call is TRBV4-1, the J call TRBJ2-7; 10 positions agree with TRBD2. Germline-derived CDR1 and CDR2 are MGHRA and YSYEKL. CDR3 length equals 16 residues. V shed 0 bases and J 3 bases; nucleotides not matched to a gene: 5. The CDR3 is CASSQDQAGGGYEQYF. DNA for the CDR3: TGCGCCAGCAGCCAAGATCAAGCGGGGGGGGGCTACGAGCAGTACTTC.

The chain couples TRBV7-3 to TRBJ2-2, with D perhaps TRBD1 (5 bases). There are 14 residues in the CDR3. Trimming left V 5 bases short and J 6 bases short, with 13 bases between. Germline loops: CDR1 SGHTA, CDR2 FQGTGA. CDR3 bases: TGTGCCAGCAGCCCTTACTTACAGGCCGGGGAGCTGTTTTTT. Encoded protein: CASSPYLQAGELFF.

CDR3 sequence: CASSSPGGAEEKLFF. CDR3 in DNA: TGTGCCAGCAGTTCGCCAGGGGGCGCGGAGGAAAAACTGTTTTTT. The chain is built from TRBV28 and TRBJ1-4; 8 nucleotides agree with TRBD1. V shed 4 bases, J shed 8 bases, and the junction held 9 bases outside the gene matches. Germline loops: CDR1 MDHEN, CDR2 SYDVKM. This CDR3 is 15 amino acids long.